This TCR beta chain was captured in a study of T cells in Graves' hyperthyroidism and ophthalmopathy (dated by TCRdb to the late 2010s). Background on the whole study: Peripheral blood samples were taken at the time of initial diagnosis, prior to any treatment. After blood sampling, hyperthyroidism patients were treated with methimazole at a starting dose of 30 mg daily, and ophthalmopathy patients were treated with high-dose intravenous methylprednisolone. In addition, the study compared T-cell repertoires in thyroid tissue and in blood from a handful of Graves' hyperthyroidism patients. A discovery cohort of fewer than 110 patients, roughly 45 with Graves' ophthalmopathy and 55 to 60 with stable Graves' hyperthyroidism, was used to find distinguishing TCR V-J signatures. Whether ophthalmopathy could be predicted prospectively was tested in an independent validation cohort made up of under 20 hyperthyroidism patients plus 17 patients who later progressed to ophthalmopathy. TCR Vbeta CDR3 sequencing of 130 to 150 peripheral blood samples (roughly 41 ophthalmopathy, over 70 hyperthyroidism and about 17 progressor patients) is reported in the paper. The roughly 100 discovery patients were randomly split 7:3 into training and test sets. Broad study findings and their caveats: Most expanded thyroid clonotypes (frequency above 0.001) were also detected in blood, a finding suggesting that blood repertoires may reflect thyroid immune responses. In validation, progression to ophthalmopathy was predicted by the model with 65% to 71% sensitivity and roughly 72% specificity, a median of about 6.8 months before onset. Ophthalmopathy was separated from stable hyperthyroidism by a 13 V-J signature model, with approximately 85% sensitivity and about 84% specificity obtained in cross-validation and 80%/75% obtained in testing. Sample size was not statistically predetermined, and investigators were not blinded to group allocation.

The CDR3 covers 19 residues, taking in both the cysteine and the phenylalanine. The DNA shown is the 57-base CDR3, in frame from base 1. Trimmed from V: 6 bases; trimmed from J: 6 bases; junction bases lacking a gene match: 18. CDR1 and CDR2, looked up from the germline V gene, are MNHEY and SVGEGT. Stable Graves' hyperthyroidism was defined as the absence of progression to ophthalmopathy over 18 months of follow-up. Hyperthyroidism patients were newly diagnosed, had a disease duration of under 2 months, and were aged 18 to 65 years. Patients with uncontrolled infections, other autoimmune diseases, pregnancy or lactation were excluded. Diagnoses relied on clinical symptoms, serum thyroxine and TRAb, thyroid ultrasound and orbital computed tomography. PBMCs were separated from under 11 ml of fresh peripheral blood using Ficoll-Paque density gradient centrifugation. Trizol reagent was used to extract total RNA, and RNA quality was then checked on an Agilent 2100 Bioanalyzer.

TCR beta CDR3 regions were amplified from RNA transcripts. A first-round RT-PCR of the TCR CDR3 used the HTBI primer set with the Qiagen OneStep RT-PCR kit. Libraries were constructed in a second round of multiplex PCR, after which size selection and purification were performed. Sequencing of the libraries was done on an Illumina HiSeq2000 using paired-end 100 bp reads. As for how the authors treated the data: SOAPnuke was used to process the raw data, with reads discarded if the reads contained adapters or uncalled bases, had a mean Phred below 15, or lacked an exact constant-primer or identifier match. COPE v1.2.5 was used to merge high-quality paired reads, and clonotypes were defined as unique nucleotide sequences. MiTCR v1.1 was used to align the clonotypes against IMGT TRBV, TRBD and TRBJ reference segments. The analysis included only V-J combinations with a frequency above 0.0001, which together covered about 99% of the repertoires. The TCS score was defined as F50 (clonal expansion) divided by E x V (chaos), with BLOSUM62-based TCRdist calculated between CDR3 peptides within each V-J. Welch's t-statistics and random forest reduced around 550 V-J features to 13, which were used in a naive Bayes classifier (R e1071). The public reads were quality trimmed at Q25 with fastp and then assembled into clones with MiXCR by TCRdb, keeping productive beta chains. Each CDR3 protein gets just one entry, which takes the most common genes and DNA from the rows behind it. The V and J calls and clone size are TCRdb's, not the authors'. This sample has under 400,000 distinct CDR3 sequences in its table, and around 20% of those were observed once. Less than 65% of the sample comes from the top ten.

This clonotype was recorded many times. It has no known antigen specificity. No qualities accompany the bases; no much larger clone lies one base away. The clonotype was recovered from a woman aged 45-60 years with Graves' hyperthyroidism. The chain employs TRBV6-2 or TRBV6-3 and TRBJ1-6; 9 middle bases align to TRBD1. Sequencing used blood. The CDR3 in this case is CASRSNRGRGSHSNSPLHF. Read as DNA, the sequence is TGTGCCAGCAGGTCCAACAGGGGGCGAGGATCCCATAGTAATTCACCCCTCCACTTT.